This T cell receptor beta chain was recovered during a study of read filtering for tumor transcriptome and immune sequencing (dated by TCRdb to about 2020). Background on the whole study: The cohort consisted of roughly 18 male and some 13 female patients, with a mean age of roughly 67 years and an age range of 47 to 80. By revised international staging, fewer than ten patients were R-ISS I, some 17 were R-ISS II and about 7 were R-ISS III. After DNase treatment, whole-transcriptome libraries were prepared using the TruSeq RNA Access Library Prep Kit. Per sample, about 3.5 to 10.27 million TCR-region mapped reads were obtained with IR-seq, compared with only about 80 to 1,300 with RNA-seq. TCR repertoires obtained by targeted immune repertoire sequencing and by bulk whole-transcriptome sequencing performed on the same bone marrow samples were compared. One of the main goals was to work out a read-filtering strategy for immune repertoire data, in particular whether clonotypes backed by only a single read should be removed.

This clonotype was seen ten or more times. It has no known antigen specificity. No per-base quality is available; no much larger clone lies one base away. V was cut back by 8 bases and J by 2 bases, leaving a gap of 18 bases between them. The cysteine opens and the phenylalanine closes a CDR3 of 15 amino acids. Only CDR3 DNA remains: 45 bases, in frame from the first base. The germline V gene gives CDR1 as SQVTM and CDR2 as ANQGSEA. TCR libraries were constructed from 300 to 400 ng RNA using the Immunoverse kit, and molecular barcoded adaptors covering alpha/delta and beta/gamma chains were employed. TCR library preparation used the same RNA that was used for transcriptome sequencing. An Illumina HiSeq 4000 with 2 x 150 cycles was used to sequence the TCR libraries. Regarding the original processing steps: Using MiXCR, which included quality filtering and error correction, TCR reads were aligned to human V, D, J and C references and then assembled into CDR3 clonotypes. Clonotype counts and gene usage diversity were analyzed with the tcR package in R. For inspection of raw mapping reads, RNA-seq reads were mapped by STAR aligner version 2.5.3a onto GRCh37 of the human genome. To test the effect of sequencing depth on detected clonotypes, IR-seq fastq files were randomly downsampled using Seqtk 1.3. The public reads were reprocessed in TCRdb via fastp at Q25 and MiXCR, keeping in-frame beta chains. CDR3 protein sequences are deduplicated, and each keeps its most common genes and DNA. It is TCRdb's table, rather than the study itself, that gives the V and J calls and clone size. The sample table shows 50,000 or so distinct CDR3 sequences, and approximately 13% are seen once. In total, the top ten clones hold approximately 16% of the sample.

Here is what the overall study found, with its caveats: The sorted CD138-negative fraction was not purified T cells but a mixed bone marrow immune population. IR-seq captured clonotypes at much higher depth and more reliably than RNA-seq, and smaller IR-seq throughput sufficed to identify most shared clonotypes. Removing single-read clonotypes increased the correlation between IR-seq and RNA-seq shared clonotype proportions. In IR-seq, single-read clonotypes were roughly 82% of clonotypes but 3% to 4% of total reads; in RNA-seq they were 74.6% of clonotypes and less than 45% of reads.

Every patient had bone marrow sampled at the time of active disease. Ficoll-Hypaque density gradient centrifugation was used to isolate bone marrow mononuclear cells. Myeloma plasma cells were removed and CD138-negative cells were collected by negative selection after labeling with CD138 magnetic microbeads on a MACS separator. Flow cytometry on an Attune NxT with CD138 antibodies was used to check the purity of the isolated cells. Total RNA was extracted using TRIzol reagent and was quantified on a NanoDrop spectrophotometer. Paired RNA-seq and IR-seq were performed on each patient's CD138-negative bone marrow sample.

The sequenced material came from a population of CD138-negative cells sorted from bone marrow. Sample cell subset or site, as interpreted from the label and publication: bone marrow mononuclear cells depleted of CD138+ plasma/myeloma cells by negative magnetic selection. In this chain, TRBV29-1 is recombined with TRBJ2-2; confidence is insufficient to name the D gene. The sequence was collected from a donor over 35 with multiple myeloma. The nucleotide sequence reads as follows: TGCAGCTTCCAGGACGGAAGGGCAAACACCGGGGAGCTGTTTTTT. Its translation is CSFQDGRANTGELFF.